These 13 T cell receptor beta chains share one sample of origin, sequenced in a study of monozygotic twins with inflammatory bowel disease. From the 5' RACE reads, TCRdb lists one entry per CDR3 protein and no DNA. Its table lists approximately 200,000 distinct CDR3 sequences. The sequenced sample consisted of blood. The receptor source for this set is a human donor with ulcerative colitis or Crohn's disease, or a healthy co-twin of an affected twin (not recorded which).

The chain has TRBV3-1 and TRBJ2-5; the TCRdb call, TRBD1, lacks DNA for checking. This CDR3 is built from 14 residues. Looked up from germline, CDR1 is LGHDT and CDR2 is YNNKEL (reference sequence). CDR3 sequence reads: CASSQRSGAETLYF.

CDR3 sequence reads: CASSLGPTPGNTIYF. This chain links TRBV7-6 with TRBJ1-3. The germline V gene has CDR1 SGHVS and CDR2 FNYEAQ. CDR3 length equals 15 residues.

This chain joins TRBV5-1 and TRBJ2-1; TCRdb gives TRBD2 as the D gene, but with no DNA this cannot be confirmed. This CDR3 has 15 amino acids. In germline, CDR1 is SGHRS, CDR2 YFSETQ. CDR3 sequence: CASSLRRGIYNEQFF. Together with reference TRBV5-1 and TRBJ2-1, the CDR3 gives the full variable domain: KAGVTQTPRYLIKTRGQQVTLSCSPISGHRSVSWYQQTPGQGLQFLFEYFSETQRNKGNFPGRFSGRQFSNSRSEMNVSTLELGDSALYLCASSLRRGIYNEQFFGPGTRLTVL.

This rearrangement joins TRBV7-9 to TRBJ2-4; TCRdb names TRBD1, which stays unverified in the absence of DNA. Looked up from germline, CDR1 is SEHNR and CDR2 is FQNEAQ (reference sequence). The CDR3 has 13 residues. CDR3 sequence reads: CASSLGQVNIQYF. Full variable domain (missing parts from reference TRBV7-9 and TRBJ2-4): DTGVSQNPRHKITKRGQNVTFRCDPISEHNRLYWYRQTLGQGPEFLTYFQNEAQLEKSRLLSDRFSAERPKGSFSTLEIQRTEQGDSAMYLCASSLGQVNIQYFGAGTRLSVL.

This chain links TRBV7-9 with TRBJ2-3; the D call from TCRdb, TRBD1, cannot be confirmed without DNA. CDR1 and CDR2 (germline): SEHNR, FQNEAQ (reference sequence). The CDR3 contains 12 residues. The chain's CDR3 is CASRGRADTQYF.

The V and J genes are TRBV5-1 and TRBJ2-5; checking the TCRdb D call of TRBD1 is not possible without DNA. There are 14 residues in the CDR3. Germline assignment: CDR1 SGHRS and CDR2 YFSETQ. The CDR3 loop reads CASSSTGWAETQYF.

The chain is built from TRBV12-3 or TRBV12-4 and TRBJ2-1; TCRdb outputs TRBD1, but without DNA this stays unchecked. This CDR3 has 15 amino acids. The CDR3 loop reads CASSPGQGAGNEQFF.

This CDR3 reads CSAHPGLAGNEQYF. The gene calls are TRBV20-1 and TRBJ2-7; TCRdb indicates TRBD2, and absent DNA this call remains unverified. The germline V gene has CDR1 DFQATT and CDR2 SNEGSKA (reference sequence). This CDR3 contains 14 residues.

Here the CDR3 reads CASSLGANRVLSGNTIYF. The genes are TRBV5-6 and TRBJ1-3; TCRdb returns TRBD1, unconfirmable since there is no DNA. CDR3 length: 18 amino acids. Germline lookup yields CDR1 SGHDT and CDR2 YYEEEE.

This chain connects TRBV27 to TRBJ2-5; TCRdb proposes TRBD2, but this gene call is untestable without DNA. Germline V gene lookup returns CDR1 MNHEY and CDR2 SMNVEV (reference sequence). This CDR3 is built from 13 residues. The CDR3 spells CASSLTALETQYF.

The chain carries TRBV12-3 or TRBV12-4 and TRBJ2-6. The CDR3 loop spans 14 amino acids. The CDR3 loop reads CASTQSSGANVLTF.

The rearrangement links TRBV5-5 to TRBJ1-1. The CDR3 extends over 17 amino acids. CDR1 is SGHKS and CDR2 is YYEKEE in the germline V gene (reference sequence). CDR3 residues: CASSSPRVGWLNTEAFF.

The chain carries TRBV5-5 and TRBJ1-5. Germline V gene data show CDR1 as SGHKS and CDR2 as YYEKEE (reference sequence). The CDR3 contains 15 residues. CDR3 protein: CASSSARGGNQPQHF.